This paragraph covers one T cell receptor beta chain sequence. This sample is drawn from a study of blood T cell repertoires in COVID-19. About the study: The cDNA or gDNA used as material had been derived from T cells, B-cell-depleted T cells, or PBMCs.

The V gene end was trimmed by 1 base and the J gene end by 5 bases; junction bases not matched to a gene: 4. Germline-derived CDR1 and CDR2 are SEHNR and FQNEAQ (reference sequence). The CDR3 runs to 14 residues. Data came from immunoSEQ multiplex PCR; TCRdb stores just in-frame clones and leaves some out. Of 20,000 to 25,000 clones listed, 86% are singletons. The sequence was collected from a woman older than 75 with active or convalescent COVID-19. This chain joins TRBV7-9 and TRBJ1-1; 7 bases are a match to TRBD1. The sequenced sample consisted of peripheral blood. The CDR3 reads CASSLVSGGTEAFF. CDR3 DNA sequence: TGTGCCAGCAGCTTAGTATCAGGGGGAACTGAAGCTTTCTTT.